Given below is one TCR beta chain in context. This clonotype was seen only a few times. There is no known antigen for this receptor. The input lacks base qualities; no much larger clone sits a single base away. The data originate from a study of T-cell memory formation after mild COVID-19 (dated by TCRdb to about 2021). Background for the entire study: Most TCR sequence clusters were specific to one of the two donors. T-cell clones expanding and contracting after mild COVID-19 in two donors were tracked by longitudinal TCRalpha and TCRbeta repertoire sequencing. Two young, previously healthy adult volunteers made up the cohort, one male and one female.

Ficoll-Paque density gradient centrifugation was used to isolate PBMCs. Sequencing was performed on an Illumina NovaSeq 6000. TCRalpha and TCRbeta cDNA libraries were constructed by 5'RACE with constant-segment primers, with sample barcodes and unique molecular identifiers being introduced. Trizol reagent was used to extract RNA from every sample. Amplification of the libraries took two PCR steps, and the second step added a second sample barcode plus Illumina TruSeq adapters. Sequencing of the libraries was done on an Illumina NovaSeq, producing 2 x 150 bp paired-end reads. In the original analysis: The reads were demultiplexed and collapsed into UMI-guided consensus sequences using migec v1.2.7. With mixcr v2.1.11, UMI consensuses were aligned to TRA and TRB V and J templates and assembled into clonotypes. Expanded or contracted clonotypes were those called significant by both edgeR and NoisET, with noise models trained on biological replicates. For edgeR calls, a false discovery rate-adjusted p below 0.01 and a log2 fold-change threshold of 1 were applied. PCA with hierarchical clustering of max-normalized trajectories of the 1000 most abundant clonotypes was used as exploratory dynamics analysis. The CD4 or CD8 phenotype of responding clones was assigned using the separately sequenced CD4+ and CD8+ repertoires. TCRdb ran its own pipeline on the public reads, namely fastp trimming at Q25 and MiXCR clone calling, and kept in-frame beta chains. For every CDR3 protein sequence, its rows merge into one entry that carries the most common genes and DNA. These V and J calls rely on TCRdb rather than the paper's analysis. In all, the sample holds about 350,000 distinct CDR3 sequences, and around an eighth of those were seen once. Less than 25% of the sample goes to the ten largest clones.

The paper as a whole reports these results and caveats: The study covered only a couple of mild cases, and larger cohorts including severe cases with pre-infection samples were considered necessary. Balanced CD4/CD8 phenotypes were observed for clones contracting from day 15 to 85, whereas a bias towards CD4+ was observed for a second wave of clones expanding from day 15 to 37. The second-wave clones that peaked on day 37 were not confirmed to be SARS-CoV-2 specific. Contracting CD4+ clones appeared mostly in the CM and EM memory subsets, whereas CD8+ clones were enriched in EMRA. Some responding clones were detected in pre-infection memory, suggesting pre-existing cross-reactive memory T cells joined the SARS-CoV-2 response.

Based on the germline V gene, the CDR1 and CDR2 sequences are SNHLY and FYNNEI. Trimming removed 6 bases from V and 4 bases from J; the gene matches leave 5 bases unexplained. Including cysteine and phenylalanine, the CDR3 has 15 amino acids. Kept here is only the CDR3 DNA, which spans 45 bases and is read in frame from base 1. The chain joins TRBV2 to TRBJ2-1; 11 central nucleotides agree with TRBD1. The source is a man between 18 and 35 years old who had mild COVID-19 (a few samples of this study predate the infection). The sample titles of this study are shuffled in the database, so cell type and time point are left out; the donor was told from shared clones. The sequenced sample was PBMCs or a T cell subset sorted from them (not recorded which). The DNA sequence is TGTGCCAGCAGCGGGGACAGGGGGTCTTACAATGAGCAGTTCTTC. The encoded protein is CASSGDRGSYNEQFF.